The entry below describes one TCR beta chain. This table comes from immunoSEQ multiplex PCR, and its TCRdb copy is limited to in-frame clones, with some not included. In the table there are 80,000 to 85,000 clones, approximately 90% of which are singletons. This CDR3 is 15 amino acids long. V lost 11 bases to trimming and J lost 2 bases; unmatched junction nucleotides: 15. This specimen comes from a study of control samples from healthy donors and cancer patients. The origin of this receptor is a woman between 50 and 59 years old in good health. Source material: blood. The rearrangement joins TRBV23-1 to TRBJ2-7; TRBD1 aligns across 7 bases. TRBV23-1 is an ORF, with its function uncertain. The CDR3 DNA sequence: TGCGCCCTCGGTTTAGTGACAGGGTCCACCTACGAGCAGTACTTC. It yields the protein CALGLVTGSTYEQYF.